This T cell receptor (beta chain) emerged from a study of a mutant IDH1 vaccine in newly diagnosed glioma. Overall study context: Initiation of the vaccine course occurred 4-6 weeks after radiotherapy alone, or alongside temozolomide cycles. Before enrollment, the patients had been treated with radiotherapy alone, temozolomide alone, or both together. Most of them had received both. Treated patients were about 60% male, roughly 40% female, mean age around 40 years.

The germline V gene has CDR1 SGHDT and CDR2 YYEEEE. Between the trimmed V and J ends, which lost 3 bases and 2 bases, there was a span of 6 bases. The CDR3 runs to 13 residues. Concerning this clone itself: Its antigen is not identified.

Assay used: immunoSEQ multiplex PCR; TCRdb lists only in-frame clones, some missing. This sample has 26,000 or so clones, with roughly 80% found just once. Time point described: week 35, safety follow-up. One vaccine dose held 300 ug of mutant IDH1 20-mer peptide and came with topical imiquimod. The vaccination schedule gave patients eight doses in weeks 1, 3, 5, 7, 11, 15, 19 and 23. The clonotype originates from a man aged 30 to 45 with glioma. The starting material was PBMCs, obtained from a glioma patient whose treatment included an IDH1 peptide vaccine. V usage is TRBV5-6 and J usage is TRBJ1-5; D is undetermined. The CDR3 bases are TGTGCCAGCAGCTCGTTAGGCAATCAGCCCCAGCATTTT. Encoded protein: CASSSLGNQPQHF.